The text below deals with one T cell receptor (beta chain). Its antigen is currently not known. No base quality values were provided; no much bigger clone lies one nucleotide off. These data belong to a study of control samples from healthy donors and cancer patients (dated by TCRdb to 2020 to 2021). The library was obtained by the immunoSEQ multiplex PCR assay. TCRdb carries this immuneACCESS record with in-frame sequences only. Its versions omit some clonotypes, under half of them owing to an unresolved V gene in the studies checked, with the rest unexplained. Here the sample has 120,000 or so clones; more than 85% occur a single time. The ten largest clonotypes hold 7.8% of the sample. Unmatched junction bases come to 14, with V trimmed by 7 bases and J by 8 bases. The CDR3 holds 15 amino acids from the cysteine to the phenylalanine. Only the CDR3 DNA is retained, 45 bases long and in frame from the first base. CDR1 and CDR2 (MNHEY, SMNVEV) derive from the germline V gene (reference sequence).

The chain was built from TRBV27 and TRBJ1-2; 9 of the junction bases match TRBD1. The clonotype comes from a woman aged 18-30 years in good health. Source material: blood. The DNA is TGTGCCAGCACCGGGACAGGGCTTGGGGAAGGGGGCTACACCTTC. This yields the protein CASTGTGLGEGGYTF.